Each of the 22 T cell receptor beta chains below was sequenced from the same sample in a study of CD8+CD57+ T cells in acquired aplastic anemia (dated by TCRdb to 2016 to 2019). Sequencing instrument: Illumina HiSeq 2000. Profiling of TCR beta VDJ combinations and CDR3 sequences used genomic DNA as the template. Using fastp at Q25 and MiXCR, TCRdb reprocessed the public reads and kept productive beta chains. Identical CDR3 protein sequences are pooled into one entry, listed with their most common genes and DNA. The sample table lists some 220,000 distinct CDR3 sequences, approximately 35% of them with a count of one. The biggest ten clones account for 1.1% of the sample. Specimen: sorted CD4+, CD8+, or CD8+CD57+ T cells (not recorded which) from PBMCs. These receptors all stem from a human donor in good health, serving as a control.

J is TRBJ2-1 and V is TRBV5-1, with TRBD1 matching 9 bases. Germline CDR1 reads SGHRS; CDR2 reads YFSETQ. The CDR3 contains 14 residues. Trimming removed 9 bases from V and 5 bases from J; junction bases left unmatched: 9. Written as DNA, the CDR3 is TGCGCCACCCGAGGGACAGGGTTGAACAATGAGCAGTTCTTC. Protein: CATRGTGLNNEQFF.

This clonotype was seen repeatedly, ten times or more. The gene calls are TRBV12-3 or TRBV12-4 and TRBJ1-2; D is unclear. V was shortened by 8 bases and J by 6 bases, with 16 bases between the two germline ends. CDR3 size: 13 residues. CDR3 in amino acids: CASSLGRVDGYTF. CDR3 nucleotides: TGTGCCAGCTCATTAGGGCGGGTGGATGGCTACACCTTC.

The J gene is TRBJ1-6, the V gene TRBV5-5, with D tentatively TRBD1 (5 bases). Looked up from germline, CDR1 is SGHKS and CDR2 is YYEKEE (reference sequence). Trimming took off 2 bases at V and 7 bases at J, with 10 bases between the two ends. The CDR3 extends over 14 amino acids. CDR3: CASSFLTVNSPLHF. The DNA of the CDR3 is TGTGCCAGCAGCTTCTTGACAGTAAATTCACCCCTCCACTTT.

This clonotype was counted many times. This chain links TRBV20-1 with TRBJ1-1; 7 bases align to TRBD1. CDR1 is DFQATT and CDR2 is SNEGSKA in the germline V gene (reference sequence). The CDR3 is 11 residues long. Unmatched junction bases numbered 3, after V lost 5 bases and J lost 6 bases. CDR3 residues: CSALDRAEAFF. The CDR3 DNA follows: TGCAGTGCTCTTGACAGGGCTGAAGCTTTCTTT.

The table lists this clonotype with many counts. The genes are TRBV6-1 and TRBJ2-3; 7 bases are a match to TRBD1. From germline, CDR1 is MNHNS and CDR2 SASEGT. The CDR3 covers 13 residues. The J segment lost 3 bases and the V segment lost 6 bases, leaving 3 bases of the junction unmatched. The CDR3 loop is CASRQGWTDTQYF. CDR3 nucleotide sequence: TGTGCCAGCAGACAGGGGTGGACAGATACGCAGTATTTT.

The V gene is TRBV9, the J gene TRBJ2-3, with D possibly called TRBD1 or TRBD2 (5 bases each). The length of the CDR3 is 14 residues. The V end was cut by 4 bases, the J end by 7 bases, with 16 bases between. Germline CDR1 SGDLS, CDR2 YYNGEE. The CDR3 nucleotides read TGTGCCAGCAGCACCTCTCCGGGGACCAATACGCAGTATTTT. Its protein product is CASSTSPGTNTQYF.

As concerns this clonotype: A much larger clone lies one base from this, so it may be a read error. V is TRBV11-2 and J is TRBJ2-7; unclear D gene. The CDR3 sequence is 12 residues long. Germline V lookup: CDR1 SGHAT, CDR2 FQNNGV. Between the trimmed V and J ends, which lost 5 bases and 6 bases, there was a span of 11 bases. DNA for the CDR3: TGTGCCAGCAGCCGGAGCCTGGGCGAGCAGTACTTC. Translating it yields CASSRSLGEQYF.

This clonotype has more than one count but fewer than ten. V and J are TRBV5-4 and TRBJ2-5, with a weak D call TRBD2 (5 bases). The CDR3 length is 14 residues. Trimming took off 2 bases at V and 5 bases at J, with 13 bases between the two ends. In germline, CDR1 is SGHNT, CDR2 YYREEE (reference sequence). Written as DNA, the CDR3 is TGTGCCAGCAGCTTCTCGGGGAGTCAGGAGACCCAGTACTTC. Translation: CASSFSGSQETQYF.

In regard to this clonotype: A much larger clone lies one base from this, so it may be a read error. The CDR3 ends on some other residue instead of the conserved phenylalanine or tryptophan, so this is likely a read error. The V call is TRBV5-5, the J call TRBJ2-7, with 11 bases identical to TRBD1. The CDR3 totals 14 residues. The trim removed 4 bases at V and 3 bases at J, leaving 3 bases unmatched. Germline V gene data show CDR1 as SGHKS and CDR2 as YYEKEE (reference sequence). In DNA form, the CDR3 reads TGTGCCAGCAGCCAAGGGACAGGGGGCTACGAGCAGTACCTC. It translates to CASSQGTGGYEQYL.

The chain recombines TRBV5-6 with TRBJ2-7, with D unclear. The CDR3 is 15 residues long. Trimming took off 4 bases at V and 7 bases at J, with 21 bases between the two ends. Germline V gene data show CDR1 as SGHDT and CDR2 as YYEEEE. The CDR3 here is CASSDVVQATEEQYF. The CDR3 nucleotides read TGTGCCAGCAGCGACGTGGTGCAGGCTACGGAAGAGCAGTACTTC.

This clonotype has at least ten counts. This chain links TRBV9 with TRBJ2-6; D unclear. Trimming shortened V by 3 bases and J by 1 base, and 5 bases separated the two germline ends. The germline V gene has CDR1 SGDLS and CDR2 YYNGEE. The CDR3 covers 14 residues. The CDR3 nucleotides are TGTGCCAGCAGCGATCTATCTGGGGCCAACGTCCTGACTTTC. This encodes CASSDLSGANVLTF.

The rearrangement joins TRBV13 to TRBJ1-4; D possibly corresponds to TRBD1 (6 bases). The V end lost 4 bases, the J end lost 7 bases, and 13 bases lay between the germline ends. CDR1 is PRHDT, CDR2 FYEKMQ, per germline (reference sequence). This CDR3 comprises 14 residues. This CDR3 reads CASSSWDTGEKLFF. The CDR3 DNA reads TGTGCCAGCAGCTCCTGGGACACCGGTGAAAAACTGTTTTTT.

The CDR3, as DNA: TGTGCCAGTAGTATAGTACAGGGGCATGACTATGGCTACACCTTC. Its translation is CASSIVQGHDYGYTF. The rearrangement links TRBV19 to TRBJ1-2, with TRBD1 matching 7 bases. CDR1 LNHDA and CDR2 SQIVND come from the germline V gene (reference sequence). V dropped 1 base and J dropped 3; count of bases not matched to a gene: 5. The CDR3 sequence is 15 residues long.

This clonotype was seen repeatedly, ten times or more. This chain links TRBV2 with TRBJ2-7; 8 bases agree with TRBD1. CDR3 length: 13 residues. Losses at the gene ends were 4 bases for V and 6 bases for J; bases not matched to a gene: 5. Germline V gene data show CDR1 as SNHLY and CDR2 as FYNNEI. In DNA, the CDR3 is TGTGCCAGCAGTGGGCGGGACAGGCGCGAGCAGTACTTC. As protein: CASSGRDRREQYF.

This clonotype was detected ten times or more. The rearrangement joins TRBV6-1 to TRBJ2-7; D is possibly TRBD2 (6 bases). In germline, CDR1 is MNHNS, CDR2 SASEGT. There are 15 residues in the CDR3. With 7 bases removed from V and 5 bases from J, the gap between germline ends came to 21 bases. The CDR3 DNA reads TGTGCCAGCACACCCGGGACTCCCGCCCTTAACGAGCAGTACTTC. Its protein is CASTPGTPALNEQYF.

This clonotype turned up a few times. CDR3 residues: CASSLLGDYYSNQPQHF. CDR3 sequence (DNA): TGTGCCAGCAGCTTGTTAGGTGACTATTATAGCAATCAGCCCCAGCATTTT. V usage is TRBV5-6 and J usage is TRBJ1-5; D is ambiguous. The CDR3 totals 17 residues. The V gene lost 1 base and the J gene lost 0 bases, with 14 bases spanning the gap. Germline V gene data show CDR1 as SGHDT and CDR2 as YYEEEE.

V is TRBV13 and J is TRBJ2-3, with 8 bases fitting TRBD1. Looked up from germline, CDR1 is PRHDT and CDR2 is FYEKMQ (reference sequence). The CDR3 extends over 16 amino acids. The trim removed 10 bases at V and 4 bases at J, leaving 16 bases unmatched. The CDR3 region is CATIRKTGESPDTQYF. CDR3 coding DNA: TGTGCCACCATACGAAAGACAGGGGAATCCCCAGATACGCAGTATTTT.

The CDR3 nucleotides read TGTGCCAGCAGCTTGATCTACGGGGAGCTGTTTTTT. This translates into CASSLIYGELFF. This chain connects TRBV7-9 to TRBJ2-2; D not resolved. The CDR3 is 12 amino acids. V lost 3 bases and J lost 7, with 6 bases in between. Germline V CDR1 and CDR2: SEHNR, FQNEAQ (reference sequence).

This chain joins TRBV7-8 and TRBJ1-2; D not resolved. There are 13 residues in the CDR3. Germline V gives CDR1 SGHVS, CDR2 FQNEAQ. V was clipped by 5 bases and J by 1 base, with 8 bases between them. The CDR3 DNA sequence: TGTGCCAGCAGCCCCACAGTTAACTATGGCTACACCTTC. Residues: CASSPTVNYGYTF.

In its sample, this clonotype was seen once. A clone one base away is much larger, so this may be a read error. The chain carries TRBV2 and TRBJ1-4; 8 nucleotides agree with TRBD1. The CDR3 runs to 14 residues. Looked up from germline, CDR1 is SNHLY and CDR2 is FYNNEI. The CDR3 spells CPSTPQVTGGELFF. CDR3 in DNA: TGTCCCAGCACCCCCCAAGTCACAGGGGGGGAACTGTTTTTT. The entire variable domain, with the rest obtained from reference TRBV2 and TRBJ1-4, is as follows: EPEVTQTPSHQVTQMGQEVILRCVPISNHLYFYWYRQILGQKVEFLVSFYNNEISEKSEIFDDQFSVERPDGSNFTLKIRSTKLEDSAMYFCPSTPQVTGGELFFGSGTQLSVL.

With regard to this clonotype: Compared with germline, one end of the junction differs, possibly owing to a read error. V is TRBV6-1 and J is TRBJ1-2; tentatively, D is TRBD1 (6 bases). The germline gives CDR1 MNHNS, CDR2 SASEGT. The CDR3 covers 15 residues. The CDR3 reads CASSGRGGPEGEQCF. For the CDR3, the DNA is TGTGCCAGCAGTGGACGGGGGGGCCCAGAGGGCGAGCAGTGCTTC.

This rearrangement joins TRBV12-3 or TRBV12-4 to TRBJ2-7; D perhaps matches TRBD1 (6 bases). With 6 bases removed from V and 6 bases from J, the gap between germline ends came to 15 bases. This CDR3 spans 13 amino acids. The DNA of the CDR3 is TGTGCCAGCAGGAAATCCCTAGGGGGCGAGCAGTACTTC. Translation: CASRKSLGGEQYF.